This T cell receptor beta chain was obtained from a study of response to subunit inactivated influenza vaccine. CDR1 and CDR2 (germline): LNHNV, YYDKDF (reference sequence). CDR3 length: 13 amino acids. Trimming took off 4 bases at V and 4 bases at J, with 11 bases between the two ends. TCRdb called the RT-PCR reads again in MiXCR, with one record for every CDR3 protein. The sample yields more than 500,000 distinct CDR3 sequences, 10% to 12% seen once. Separately, the same data were catalogued under a study of T cells expressing NK-cell markers. From that paper: TCR beta cDNA was made by 5'RACE template switching with UMIs.

The gene calls are TRBV15 and TRBJ2-7, with D possibly TRBD1 on 5 matching bases. The sequence was obtained from a man between 50 and 59 years old who received an inactivated influenza vaccine. The sample was PBMCs from blood, taken on the day of vaccination. In DNA, the CDR3 is TGTGCCACCAGCACAGGGTGGGCATACGAGCAGTACTTC. Its translation is CATSTGWAYEQYF.